This is a list of T cell receptor beta chains from one sample in a study of a mutant IDH1 vaccine in newly diagnosed glioma. Libraries were prepared by immunoSEQ multiplex PCR; TCRdb keeps only in-frame clonotypes and omits some of them. The sample shows roughly 74,000 clones, more than 70% of them seen only once. No cognate antigen is known for these TCRs. The input for sequencing was PBMCs, taken from a glioma patient whose treatment included an IDH1 peptide vaccine. These receptors were obtained from a woman aged 50 to 65 with glioma. CDR3s include the opening cysteine and the closing phenylalanine or tryptophan. A D gene is named only where the DNA matches it firmly. The size of a clone is reported for some rows only, either as once, few or many, or as a class for expanded clones.

clone_size j_call d_call v_call cdr3_aa cdr3_nt
NA TRBJ2-1 NA TRBV29-1 CSVEDYSGRDNEQFF TGCAGCGTTGAAGATTACAGCGGCAGAGACAATGAGCAGTTCTTC
NA TRBJ1-1 NA TRBV19 CASSIRGVNTETFF TGTGCCAGTAGTATCCGGGGGGTGAACACTGAAACTTTCTTT
few TRBJ1-1 NA TRBV14 CASSQDLGAGVGTEAFF TGTGCCAGCAGCCAAGATCTCGGCGCAGGGGTGGGCACTGAAGCTTTCTTT
NA TRBJ2-1 TRBD2 TRBV5-1 CASSLGLAGPIEQFF TGCGCCAGCAGCTTGGGGCTAGCGGGGCCCATCGAGCAGTTCTTC
NA TRBJ2-1 NA TRBV7-9 CASRDNNEQFF TGTGCCAGCCGGGACAACAATGAGCAGTTCTTC
NA TRBJ2-1 NA TRBV18 CASSPGHRSYNEQFF TGTGCCAGCTCGCCGGGACACCGCTCCTACAATGAGCAGTTCTTC
NA TRBJ2-7 NA TRBV9 CASSATGVRYEQYF TGTGCCAGCAGCGCGACAGGTGTTCGCTACGAGCAGTACTTC
few TRBJ1-1 TRBD1 TRBV18 CASSLEGGASTEAFF TGTGCCAGCTCACTTGAAGGGGGCGCGAGCACTGAAGCTTTCTTT
NA TRBJ2-1 NA TRBV28 CASRQDLQSSYNEQFF TGTGCCAGCAGGCAAGACCTGCAGAGCTCCTACAATGAGCAGTTCTTC
NA TRBJ1-1 NA TRBV5-1 CASSFRQVNTEAFF TGCGCCAGCAGCTTCAGGCAGGTGAACACTGAAGCTTTCTTT
NA TRBJ1-5 NA TRBV7-2 CASNLDTVHSNQPQHF TGTGCCAGCAACTTAGACACAGTTCATAGCAATCAGCCCCAGCATTTT
NA TRBJ2-2 TRBD1 TRBV7-9 CASSLTGAVTGELFF TGTGCCAGCAGCTTAACAGGGGCAGTCACCGGGGAGCTGTTTTTT
NA TRBJ1-1 NA TRBV7-8 CASSLNQGERPEAFF TGTGCCAGCAGCTTAAACCAGGGCGAACGACCTGAAGCTTTCTTT
NA TRBJ1-2 TRBD1 TRBV7-2 CASSLGGQGAAGYTF TGTGCCAGCAGCTTAGGGGGACAGGGGGCGGCTGGCTACACCTTC
NA TRBJ2-7 NA TRBV10-3 CAISVGLGAYEQYF TGTGCCATCAGTGTGGGACTGGGGGCCTACGAGCAGTACTTC
NA TRBJ2-1 TRBD1 TRBV27 CASMTGGRNEQFF TGTGCCAGCATGACAGGGGGGCGCAATGAGCAGTTCTTC
NA TRBJ2-5 NA TRBV7-7 CASSRGTGPYQETQYF TGTGCTAGCAGCCGCGGGACGGGCCCGTACCAAGAGACCCAGTACTTC
NA TRBJ2-1 NA TRBV5-1 CASSPWGTSYNEQFF TGCGCCAGCAGCCCTTGGGGGACATCCTACAATGAGCAGTTCTTC
once TRBJ2-2 TRBD1 TRBV6-1 CASSETGGWDTGELFF TGTGCCAGCAGTGAAACAGGGGGCTGGGACACCGGGGAGCTGTTTTTT
NA TRBJ1-2 NA TRBV6-5 CASSSPGTKAGGYTF TGTGCCAGCAGCTCCCCCGGGACAAAAGCGGGGGGCTACACCTTC
NA TRBJ1-2 NA TRBV30 CAWTTLGGYTF TGTGCCTGGACCACCCTCGGGGGCTACACCTTC
NA TRBJ2-5 NA TRBV7-2 CASSLARGQETQYF TGTGCCAGCAGCTTAGCGAGGGGCCAAGAGACCCAGTACTTC
NA TRBJ1-1 NA TRBV9 CASSVGPENTEAFF TGTGCCAGCAGCGTAGGTCCAGAGAACACTGAAGCTTTCTTT
NA TRBJ1-4 NA TRBV28 CASSLSTRRTNEKLFF TGTGCCAGCAGTTTATCCACTCGGAGGACTAATGAAAAACTGTTTTTT
NA TRBJ2-5 NA TRBV30 CAWSINSKETQYF TGTGCCTGGAGTATTAACAGTAAAGAGACCCAGTACTTC
NA TRBJ2-6 TRBD1 TRBV5-4 CASRPGQGATGANVLTF TGTGCCAGCAGACCTGGACAGGGGGCAACTGGGGCCAACGTCCTGACTTTC
NA TRBJ2-7 TRBD2 TRBV7-9 CASSFLGGRTSYEQYF TGTGCCAGCAGCTTTTTAGGCGGGAGGACGTCCTACGAGCAGTACTTC
few TRBJ2-7 TRBD1 TRBV27 CASRGQGRSYEQYF TGTGCCAGCAGAGGACAGGGGAGGTCCTACGAGCAGTACTTC
once TRBJ2-2 NA TRBV19 CASKRGFANTGELFF TGTGCCAGTAAAAGGGGTTTCGCGAACACCGGGGAGCTGTTTTTT
NA TRBJ1-6 NA TRBV27 CASSTGFLALHF TGTGCCAGCAGTACGGGGTTCTTGGCCCTCCACTTT
NA TRBJ2-7 NA TRBV28 CASSRRGYEQYF TGTGCCAGCAGTAGACGGGGCTACGAGCAGTACTTC
NA TRBJ2-3 NA TRBV5-1 CASSFRGPLTDTQYF TGCGCCAGCAGCTTCAGGGGACCCCTCACAGATACGCAGTATTTT
once TRBJ2-7 NA TRBV11-2 CASSLAGTSYEQYF TGTGCCAGCAGCTTAGCGGGTACCTCCTACGAGCAGTACTTC
NA TRBJ1-2 NA TRBV5-4 CASSWDKNYGYTF TGTGCCAGCAGCTGGGACAAGAACTATGGCTACACCTTC
once TRBJ2-3 NA TRBV5-4 CASSPGASGTDTQYF TGTGCCAGCAGCCCCGGGGCTAGCGGCACAGATACGCAGTATTTT
NA TRBJ1-5 NA TRBV15 CATSRGRGGNQPQHF TGTGCCACCAGCCGTGGGAGGGGCGGAAATCAGCCCCAGCATTTT
NA TRBJ1-2 TRBD1 TRBV27 CASRLLGGNYGYTF TGTGCCAGCAGGCTCTTAGGGGGCAACTATGGCTACACCTTC
NA TRBJ2-1 TRBD2 TRBV19 CASNIRLAAPYNEQFF TGTGCCAGTAATATCCGTCTAGCGGCACCCTACAATGAGCAGTTCTTC
once TRBJ2-4 NA TRBV5-1 CASSLQGLLAKNIQYF TGCGCCAGCAGCTTACAGGGCCTACTAGCCAAAAACATTCAGTACTTC
NA TRBJ1-3 NA TRBV30 CAWSVRRDTIYF TGTGCCTGGAGTGTGCGGAGGGACACCATATATTTT
NA TRBJ2-1 NA TRBV5-1 CASSLVEQGGSNEQFF TGCGCCAGCAGCTTGGTTGAGCAGGGGGGAAGCAATGAGCAGTTCTTC
NA TRBJ2-7 TRBD2 TRBV27 CASSQREGYEQYF TGTGCCAGCAGTCAGCGGGAGGGATACGAGCAGTACTTC
NA TRBJ1-2 TRBD1 TRBV28 CASSSRDRGVYGYTF TGTGCCAGCAGCTCCCGAGACAGGGGGGTCTATGGCTACACCTTC
NA TRBJ2-1 NA TRBV11-3 CASSLVPSPTGLNEQFF TGTGCCAGCAGCTTAGTGCCTAGTCCGACAGGACTGAATGAGCAGTTCTTC
NA TRBJ1-4 NA TRBV4-2 CASSPRWGFGNEKLFF TGTGCCAGCAGCCCCAGATGGGGGTTCGGTAATGAAAAACTGTTTTTT
NA TRBJ1-5 NA TRBV7-9 CASSFSGGNQPQHF TGTGCCAGCAGCTTCTCTGGTGGCAATCAGCCCCAGCATTTT
NA TRBJ2-7 NA TRBV15 CATSRGTSSSYEQYF TGTGCCACCAGCAGAGGGACAAGTAGCTCCTACGAGCAGTACTTC
NA TRBJ1-4 NA TRBV7-2 CASSTGRMGEKLFF TGTGCCAGCAGCACGGGACGTATGGGTGAAAAACTGTTTTTT
NA TRBJ2-7 TRBD2 TRBV7-8 CASSLAPGLAGGEQYF TGTGCCAGCAGCTTAGCGCCTGGGCTAGCGGGAGGCGAGCAGTACTTC
NA TRBJ2-4 TRBD1 TRBV7-9 CASSYRPGQGAAGKNIQYF TGTGCCAGCAGCTACCGACCGGGACAGGGGGCGGCCGGGAAAAACATTCAGTACTTC
once TRBJ2-5 NA TRBV7-9 CASSPYNGWETQYF TGTGCCAGCAGCCCCTACAACGGTTGGGAGACCCAGTACTTC
few TRBJ1-1 TRBD1 TRBV9 CASSVVPAGGTEAFF TGTGCCAGCAGCGTAGTCCCGGCAGGGGGCACTGAAGCTTTCTTT
NA TRBJ1-1 NA TRBV5-1 CASSLRSPNTEAFF TGCGCCAGCAGCTTGAGGTCGCCGAACACTGAAGCTTTCTTT
NA TRBJ2-5 NA TRBV18 CASSPRTGDLQETQYF TGTGCCAGCTCACCACGGACGGGAGACCTTCAAGAGACCCAGTACTTC
NA TRBJ2-7 NA TRBV14 CASSQEVSPGYSYEQYF TGTGCCAGCAGCCAAGAAGTTAGTCCAGGCTATTCCTACGAGCAGTACTTC
NA TRBJ2-1 TRBD2 TRBV15 CATSRGPAGVSNEQFF TGTGCCACCAGCAGAGGACCAGCGGGAGTCTCGAATGAGCAGTTCTTC
NA TRBJ2-1 TRBD2 TRBV6-5 CASSYYGLAPGEQFF TGTGCCAGCAGTTACTATGGACTAGCTCCCGGTGAGCAGTTCTTC
NA TRBJ2-5 TRBD1 TRBV27 CASRVTGGLETQYF TGTGCCAGCAGGGTTACAGGGGGCCTAGAGACCCAGTACTTC
NA TRBJ2-1 TRBD2 TRBV7-9 CASSLKTGLPYNEQFF TGTGCCAGCAGCTTAAAAACGGGACTACCTTACAATGAGCAGTTCTTC